This is a list of T cell receptor beta chains from one sample in a study of breast tumors, draining lymph nodes, adjacent tissues. TCRdb re-called the multiplex PCR reads through MiXCR, storing one row per CDR3 protein. There are 13,000 to 15,000 distinct CDR3 sequences in the sample; roughly 55% occur only once, and 30% lies in the top ten. Material for sequencing was tumor-adjacent breast tissue. These receptors were collected from a female donor with breast cancer. Some clones in this sample may be carry-over from other donors' samples. Each CDR3 is given with its conserved first and last residue. The D gene is left open where the match is weak. Clone sizes are given selectively: once, few, many, or a class where the clone is expanded.

j_call v_call d_call clone_size cdr3_length cdr3_aa cdr3_nt
TRBJ1-2 TRBV2 - - 13 CASSPTGSYGYTF TGTGCCAGCAGTCCAACAGGATCCTATGGCTACACCTTC
TRBJ2-5 TRBV20-1 TRBD1 many 13 CSARRTGRETQYF TGCAGTGCTAGACGGACAGGGCGAGAGACCCAGTACTTC
TRBJ2-2 TRBV6-2/TRBV6-3 TRBD1 - 15 CASRPGTGNTGELFF TGTGCCAGCAGACCCGGGACAGGTAACACCGGGGAGCTGTTTTTT
TRBJ1-5 TRBV20-1 - - 12 CSARDPNSPPHF TGCAGTGCTAGAGATCCAAACTCCCCCCCGCATTTT
TRBJ2-3 TRBV7-9 TRBD2 many 16 CASSAPTSGRSDTQYF TGTGCCAGCAGCGCTCCCACTAGCGGGAGATCAGATACGCAGTATTTT
TRBJ1-6 TRBV20-1 - few 12 CSARAANSPLHF TGCAGTGCTAGAGCGGCGAATTCACCCCTCCACTTT
TRBJ2-1 TRBV12-3/TRBV12-4 TRBD1 - 17 CASSSPRRQGHWDEQFF TGTGCCAGCAGTTCCCCACGACGACAGGGGCATTGGGATGAGCAGTTCTTC
TRBJ2-7 TRBV9 TRBD2 - 16 CASSVGLAAETYEQYF TGTGCCAGCAGCGTAGGTCTAGCGGCAGAAACCTACGAGCAGTACTTC
TRBJ1-4 TRBV7-6 TRBD1 medium-sized 15 CASSLGGTGTEKLFF TGTGCCAGCAGCTTAGGGGGGACAGGGACTGAAAAACTGTTTTTT
TRBJ2-5 TRBV20-1 - - 14 CSVSGQRTRENQYF TGCAGTGTCAGCGGCCAGAGGACCAGAGAGAACCAGTACTTC
TRBJ2-7 TRBV15 TRBD1 medium-sized 14 CATSRDRGKYEQYF TGTGCCACCAGCAGGGACAGGGGAAAATACGAGCAGTACTTC
TRBJ2-7 TRBV7-2 TRBD2 medium-sized 16 CASSLVRGAPNYEQYF TGTGCCAGCAGCTTAGTGCGGGGGGCTCCAAACTACGAGCAGTACTTC
TRBJ1-2 TRBV12-3/TRBV12-4 TRBD1 - 14 CASSLGDRGTGYTF TGTGCCAGCAGTTTAGGAGACAGGGGCACCGGCTACACCTTC
TRBJ2-1 TRBV20-1 TRBD1 many 14 CSARVTGGVDEQFF TGCAGTGCTAGAGTGACAGGGGGCGTCGATGAGCAGTTCTTC
TRBJ2-3 TRBV11-2 - - 13 CASSFRKTDTQYF TGTGCCAGCAGCTTCAGGAAAACAGATACGCAGTATTTT
TRBJ2-5 TRBV7-7 - many 12 CASSSGSETQYF TGTGCTAGCAGCAGCGGTTCGGAGACCCAGTACTTC
TRBJ2-1 TRBV20-1 TRBD1 many 13 CSTWTGTRNEQFF TGCAGTACGTGGACAGGGACGCGGAATGAGCAGTTCTTC
TRBJ2-7 TRBV6-1 - - 14 CASSGPIELYEQYF TGTGCCAGCAGTGGACCAATTGAGCTCTACGAGCAGTACTTC
TRBJ2-3 TRBV2 TRBD1 - 12 CASRDRGYTQYF TGTGCCAGCCGGGACAGGGGATATACGCAGTATTTT
TRBJ1-2 TRBV7-2 - medium-sized 13 CASSVDSSYGYTF TGTGCCAGCAGCGTTGACAGCAGTTATGGCTACACCTTC
TRBJ2-1 TRBV15 - many 18 CATSRDYPRDTQFNEQFF TGTGCCACCAGCAGAGATTACCCGAGGGACACTCAGTTCAATGAGCAGTTCTTC
TRBJ2-5 TRBV12-3/TRBV12-4 TRBD1 - 16 CASSSPGTGVQETQYF TGTGCCAGCAGTTCTCCCGGGACAGGGGTCCAAGAGACCCAGTACTTC
TRBJ2-7 TRBV15 - few 15 CATSRENAPSYEQYF TGTGCCACCAGCAGAGAGAATGCCCCTAGCTACGAGCAGTACTTC
TRBJ1-2 TRBV9 - many 15 CASSSTRGLLDGYTF TGTGCCAGCAGCTCAACCAGGGGTTTATTGGATGGCTACACCTTC
TRBJ1-2 TRBV19 - - 15 CASSITGALSLGYTF TGTGCCAGTAGTATAACCGGGGCCTTATCCTTGGGCTACACCTTC
TRBJ2-1 TRBV14 TRBD1 - 14 CASSPGTGRETQFF TGTGCCAGCAGCCCCGGGACAGGTCGAGAGACCCAGTTCTTC